Listed here are 25 T cell receptor beta chains from one sample, sequenced in a study of response to subunit inactivated influenza vaccine. TCRdb used MiXCR to reprocess the RT-PCR reads, holding one entry per CDR3 protein. The sample yields about 700,000 distinct CDR3 sequences, about 15% seen once. The sequenced sample was PBMCs from blood, obtained 14 to 15 days before vaccination. The receptors were sampled from a man aged 45 to 65 who received an inactivated influenza vaccine.

This clonotype was detected a few times. CDR3 amino acids: CASSLPSFVDEAFF. The CDR3 coding sequence is TGTGCCAGCAGCTTACCTTCGTTTGTCGACGAAGCTTTCTTT. V usage is TRBV7-9 and J usage is TRBJ1-1; unclear D gene. The germline V and J ends were trimmed by 2 bases and 8 bases, with 15 bases remaining between them. CDR1 is SEHNR and CDR2 is FQNEAQ in the germline V gene (reference sequence). CDR3 length: 14 amino acids.

The rearrangement uses TRBV7-2 and TRBJ2-2; tentatively, D is TRBD1 (6 bases). The CDR3 contains 13 residues. V dropped 7 bases and J dropped 5 bases, with 11 bases sitting between them. Germline values: CDR1 SGHTA, CDR2 FQGNSA. This CDR3 reads CASTRDTTGELFF. Here the CDR3 DNA reads TGTGCCAGCACCAGGGACACTACCGGGGAGCTGTTTTTT.

This clonotype occurred a few times. This CDR3 is CASSSGTSAYNEQFF. Written as DNA, the CDR3 is TGTGCCAGCAGCTCCGGGACTAGCGCTTACAATGAGCAGTTCTTC. The chain is built from TRBV7-9 and TRBJ2-1; 10 bases agree with TRBD2. The ends lost 4 bases at V and 4 bases at J; junction bases unmatched: 4. CDR1 SEHNR and CDR2 FQNEAQ come from the germline V gene (reference sequence). This CDR3 is built from 15 residues.

This clonotype was observed a few times. The chain links TRBV7-2 to TRBJ1-3; no reliable D call. This CDR3 spans 17 amino acids. Germline CDR1 and CDR2: SGHTA and FQGNSA. V gave up 3 bases and J gave up 0 bases, with 15 bases separating them. CDR3 DNA: TGTGCCAGCAGCTTGAGGCCCCTATCCGGCTCTGGAAACACCATATATTTT. Translation gives CASSLRPLSGSGNTIYF. Full variable domain (remainder filled in from reference TRBV7-2 and TRBJ1-3): GAGVSQSPSNKVTEKGKDVELRCDPISGHTALYWYRQSLGQGLEFLIYFQGNSAPDKSGLPSDRFSAERTGGSVSTLTIQRTQQEDSAVYLCASSLRPLSGSGNTIYFGEGSWLTVV.

The rearrangement uses TRBV28 and TRBJ2-3; no clear D gene. The CDR3 spans 14 residues. The germline gives CDR1 MDHEN, CDR2 SYDVKM. Trimming removed 7 bases from V and 4 bases from J, with 15 bases in between. The CDR3 coding sequence is TGTGCCAGCAAAGGGCTAGTCCGTCCAGATACGCAGTATTTT. Its protein product is CASKGLVRPDTQYF. The full variable domain, with the rest looked up from reference TRBV28 and TRBJ2-3, is DVKVTQSSRYLVKRTGEKVFLECVQDMDHENMFWYRQDPGLGLRLIYFSYDVKMKEKGDIPEGYSVSREKKERFSLILESASTNQTSMYLCASKGLVRPDTQYFGPGTRLTVL.

The rearrangement joins TRBV6-1 to TRBJ2-7; 8 bases fit TRBD1. CDR3 length: 15 residues. V shed 7 bases and J 0 bases; nucleotides not matched to a gene: 8. CDR1 MNHNS and CDR2 SASEGT come from the germline V gene. The CDR3 spells CASKRGTGASYEQYF. CDR3 nucleotide sequence: TGTGCCAGCAAAAGGGGGACAGGCGCCTCCTACGAGCAGTACTTC.

In its sample, this clonotype was seen a few times. J is TRBJ2-1 and V is TRBV4-3; TRBD2 aligns across 9 bases. Losses at the gene ends were 2 bases for V and 8 bases for J; bases not matched to a gene: 13. Looked up from germline, CDR1 is LGHNA and CDR2 is YSLEER. The CDR3 totals 17 residues. CDR3 amino acids: CASSQMAAGGLSDEQFF. The CDR3 coding sequence is TGCGCCAGCAGCCAAATGGCGGCGGGGGGGCTATCCGATGAGCAGTTCTTC.

The chain combines TRBV7-3 with TRBJ2-3; TRBD2 matches at 8 bases. The V gene end was trimmed by 3 bases and the J gene end by 1 base; junction bases not matched to a gene: 3. This CDR3 contains 15 residues. Germline loops: CDR1 SGHTA, CDR2 FQGTGA. CDR3 sequence reads: CASSLPGLGTDTQYF. The DNA for the CDR3 is TGTGCCAGCAGCTTGCCGGGACTAGGCACAGATACGCAGTATTTT.

This clonotype was seen more than once but under ten times. CDR3 sequence (DNA): TGTGCCAGCAGTGAAGGGCAGGGAGGATGGGATGAGCAGTTCTTC. Encoded protein: CASSEGQGGWDEQFF. The genes are TRBV2 and TRBJ2-1; maybe TRBD2 (6 bases). CDR1 SNHLY and CDR2 FYNNEI come from the germline V gene. The CDR3 is 15 residues long. V shed 1 base and J shed 8 bases, with 15 bases lying between them.

The chain carries TRBV6-1 and TRBJ2-4, with TRBD2 matching over 7 bases. V lost 6 bases to trimming and J lost 0 bases; unmatched junction nucleotides: 11. The CDR3 is made up of 17 amino acids. Germline V gives CDR1 MNHNS, CDR2 SASEGT. Here the CDR3 reads CASRPGLDPIAKNIQYF. CDR3 DNA: TGTGCCAGCAGACCTGGACTAGACCCAATAGCCAAAAACATTCAGTACTTC.

This clonotype was seen a handful of times. This sequence joins TRBV20-1 and TRBJ1-6, with 10 nucleotides matching TRBD1. Per germline, CDR1 DFQATT and CDR2 SNEGSKA (reference sequence). This CDR3 contains 12 residues. V trimming: 7 bases; J trimming: 8 bases; junction bases outside the gene matches: 2. DNA of the CDR3: TGCAGTGGCGGGACAGGGGATTCACCCCTCCACTTT. Translating gives CSGGTGDSPLHF.

This clonotype was recorded a few times. V is TRBV20-1 and J is TRBJ2-2; TRBD2 agrees at 8 bases. There are 12 residues in the CDR3. Trimming took 3 bases from V and 9 from J; bases not matched to a gene: 3. CDR1 and CDR2 from the germline V gene are DFQATT and SNEGSKA (reference sequence). The CDR3 spells CSASGGARELFF. In DNA, the CDR3 is TGCAGTGCTAGCGGGGGGGCCCGGGAGCTGTTTTTT.

This clonotype was recorded many times. The gene calls are TRBV12-3 or TRBV12-4 and TRBJ2-3; D gene ambiguous. This CDR3 is 14 amino acids long. V was cut by 6 bases and J by 0 bases, with 10 bases left in between. DNA of the CDR3: TGTGCCAGCAGCACCGGACCTAGCACAGATACGCAGTATTTT. This codes for CASSTGPSTDTQYF.

The chain combines TRBV5-1 with TRBJ2-1; TRBD2 agrees at 12 bases. This CDR3 region has 20 residues. Trimming removed 3 bases from V and 9 bases from J; junction bases left unmatched: 22. Germline CDR1 is SGHRS and CDR2 is YFSETQ. The CDR3 is CASSSIPGQGTSGPRLEQFF. CDR3 in DNA: TGCGCCAGCAGCTCAATCCCCGGACAGGGGACTAGCGGGCCCCGGCTTGAGCAGTTCTTC.

V and J are TRBV7-2 and TRBJ2-5; D ambiguous. The CDR3 length is 14 residues. The germline V and J ends were trimmed by 5 bases and 6 bases, with 16 bases remaining between them. CDR1 and CDR2 (germline): SGHTA, FQGNSA. CDR3 nucleotide sequence: TGTGCCAGCAGCATGTCTACCGGGCCTAAGACCCAGTACTTC. This sequence encodes CASSMSTGPKTQYF.

This clonotype is a singleton in its sample. The J gene is TRBJ2-7, the V gene TRBV20-1; 10 positions agree with TRBD1. Germline values: CDR1 DFQATT, CDR2 SNEGSKA (reference sequence). The CDR3 sequence is 13 residues long. V trimming: 4 bases; J trimming: 3 bases; junction bases outside the gene matches: 3. The CDR3 here is CSATGDRGYEQYF. CDR3 nucleotide sequence: TGCAGTGCTACAGGGGACAGGGGCTACGAGCAGTACTTC.

This clonotype was observed many times. The chain uses TRBV6-2 or TRBV6-3 and TRBJ2-7, with no clear D. CDR1 is MNHEY and CDR2 is SVGEGT in the germline V gene. V shed 6 bases and J shed 0 bases, with 15 bases lying between them. This CDR3 region has 15 residues. CDR3 region: CASSIGRVSSYEQYF. For the CDR3, the DNA is TGTGCCAGCAGCATAGGACGTGTCAGCTCCTACGAGCAGTACTTC.

This clonotype has ten or more counts. V and J are TRBV20-1 and TRBJ1-1; D not resolved. The CDR3 totals 13 residues. CDR1 and CDR2 (germline): DFQATT, SNEGSKA (reference sequence). The germline V and J ends were trimmed by 3 bases and 0 bases, with 8 bases remaining between them. CDR3 sequence: CSASNSLNTEAFF. In DNA form, the CDR3 reads TGCAGTGCTAGTAACAGCCTGAACACTGAAGCTTTCTTT.

This clonotype was observed a single time. The rearrangement joins TRBV4-2 to TRBJ2-2; D may match TRBD1 or TRBD2 (5 bases each). Germline-derived CDR1 and CDR2 are LGHNA and YNFKEQ. The CDR3 sequence is 16 residues long. V was cut by 0 bases and J by 3 bases, with 11 bases left in between. CDR3 protein: CASSQDGGAYTGELFF. Here the CDR3 DNA reads TGTGCCAGCAGCCAAGATGGGGGTGCGTACACCGGGGAGCTGTTTTTT.

This clonotype has only a few counts. This rearrangement joins TRBV20-1 to TRBJ2-7; the D gene could be TRBD1 or TRBD2 (5 bases each). Germline CDR1 DFQATT, CDR2 SNEGSKA (reference sequence). Trimming took off 6 bases at V and 0 bases at J, with 12 bases between the two ends. The CDR3 has 13 residues. This CDR3 is CSADGTDSYEQYF. CDR3 in DNA: TGCAGTGCGGATGGGACGGACTCCTACGAGCAGTACTTC.

This clonotype was counted between two and nine times. This rearrangement joins TRBV27 to TRBJ1-1; D may be TRBD1 (6 bases). The CDR3 is 13 amino acids. From germline, CDR1 is MNHEY and CDR2 SMNVEV (reference sequence). Trimming pared 10 bases from V and 0 bases from J, leaving 12 bases between. CDR3 DNA: TGTGCCACCGAGGACAGTTTGAACACTGAAGCTTTCTTT. Its translation is CATEDSLNTEAFF.

This clonotype was seen a few times. This chain connects TRBV20-1 to TRBJ2-7, with D possibly being TRBD2 (6 bases). Germline V gene sequence: CDR1 DFQATT, CDR2 SNEGSKA (reference sequence). V was clipped by 6 bases and J by 6 bases, with 21 bases between them. This CDR3 has 14 residues. CDR3 protein: CSAIWQGGVSEQYF. The CDR3 DNA sequence: TGCAGTGCGATATGGCAGGGAGGAGTAAGCGAGCAGTACTTC.

The chain's CDR3 is CASGVGGPGNTIYF. For the CDR3, the DNA is TGTGCCAGCGGCGTTGGGGGCCCGGGAAACACCATATATTTT. The chain carries TRBV28 and TRBJ1-3; the D gene is possibly TRBD1 (6 bases). V was clipped by 8 bases and J by 4 bases, with 15 bases between them. CDR3 size: 14 residues. Germline-derived CDR1 and CDR2 are MDHEN and SYDVKM.

This clonotype was counted between two and nine times. This chain uses TRBV6-2 or TRBV6-3 with TRBJ1-5, with D uncertain. Germline lookup yields CDR1 MNHEY and CDR2 SVGEGT. CDR3 length equals 12 residues. Between the trimmed V and J ends, which lost 6 bases and 7 bases, there was a span of 10 bases. Here the CDR3 DNA reads TGTGCCAGCAGCCACCGTTTCCAGCCCCAGCATTTT. It specifies CASSHRFQPQHF.

This clonotype occurred a few times. The chain joins TRBV6-2 or TRBV6-3 to TRBJ2-1; possibly TRBD2 for D (6 bases). This CDR3 is 15 amino acids long. CDR1 is MNHEY and CDR2 is SVGEGT in the germline V gene. Trimming took 6 bases from V and 5 from J, leaving 17 bases between them. CDR3 amino acids: CASSRLVAPNNEQFF. CDR3 bases: TGTGCCAGCAGCCGACTAGTAGCTCCCAACAATGAGCAGTTCTTC.